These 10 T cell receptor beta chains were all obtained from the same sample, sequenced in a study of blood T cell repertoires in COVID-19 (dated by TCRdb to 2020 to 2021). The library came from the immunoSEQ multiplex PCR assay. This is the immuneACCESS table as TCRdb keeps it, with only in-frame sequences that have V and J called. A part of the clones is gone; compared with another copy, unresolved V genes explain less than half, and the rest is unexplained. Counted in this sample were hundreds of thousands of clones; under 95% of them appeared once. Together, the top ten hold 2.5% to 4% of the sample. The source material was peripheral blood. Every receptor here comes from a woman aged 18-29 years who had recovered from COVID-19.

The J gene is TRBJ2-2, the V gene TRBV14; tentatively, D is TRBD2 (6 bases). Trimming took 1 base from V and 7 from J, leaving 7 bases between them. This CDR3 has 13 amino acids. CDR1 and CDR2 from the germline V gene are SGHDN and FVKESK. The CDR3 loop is CASSQGGVGELFF. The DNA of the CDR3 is TGTGCCAGCAGCCAAGGGGGGGTCGGGGAGCTGTTTTTT.

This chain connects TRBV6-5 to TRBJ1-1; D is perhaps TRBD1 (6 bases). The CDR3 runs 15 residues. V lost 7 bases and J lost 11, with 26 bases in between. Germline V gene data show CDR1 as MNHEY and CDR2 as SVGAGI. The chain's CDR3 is CASTQPGAREERAFF. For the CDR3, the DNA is TGTGCCAGCACCCAACCAGGGGCCCGGGAAGAAAGGGCTTTCTTT.

For the CDR3, the DNA is TGTGCCAGCAGTTTAGAGGGACTAGCGGGAGATACGACAGATACGCAGTATTTT. Translating it yields CASSLEGLAGDTTDTQYF. The chain has TRBV27 and TRBJ2-3, with 14 bases that match TRBD2. Trimming cost V 2 bases and J 3 bases; bases outside gene matches: 7. The germline V gene has CDR1 MNHEY and CDR2 SMNVEV (reference sequence). The CDR3 is 18 amino acids.

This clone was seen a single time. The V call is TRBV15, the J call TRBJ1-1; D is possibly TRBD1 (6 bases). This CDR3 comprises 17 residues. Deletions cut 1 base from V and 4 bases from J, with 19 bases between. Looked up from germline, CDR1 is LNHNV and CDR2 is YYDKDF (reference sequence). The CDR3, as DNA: TGTGCCACCAGCAGAGCAATCAATGCCGGGACATTCACTGAAGCTTTCTTT. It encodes CATSRAINAGTFTEAFF.

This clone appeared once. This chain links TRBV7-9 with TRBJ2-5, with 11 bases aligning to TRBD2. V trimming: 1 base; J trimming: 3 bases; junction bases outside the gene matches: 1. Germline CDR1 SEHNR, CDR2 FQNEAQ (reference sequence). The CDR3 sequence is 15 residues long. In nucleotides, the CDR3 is TGTGCCAGCAGCTTAGTGACTAGCGGGAAAGAGACCCAGTACTTC. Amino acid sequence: CASSLVTSGKETQYF. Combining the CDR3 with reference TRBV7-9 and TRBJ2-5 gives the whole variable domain DTGVSQNPRHKITKRGQNVTFRCDPISEHNRLYWYRQTLGQGPEFLTYFQNEAQLEKSRLLSDRFSAERPKGSFSTLEIQRTEQGDSAMYLCASSLVTSGKETQYFGPGTRLLVL.

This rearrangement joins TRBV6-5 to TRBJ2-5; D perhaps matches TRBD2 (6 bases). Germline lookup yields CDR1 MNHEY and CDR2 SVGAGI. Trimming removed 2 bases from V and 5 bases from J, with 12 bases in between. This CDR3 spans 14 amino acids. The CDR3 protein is CASSYDGRGETQYF. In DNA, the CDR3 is TGTGCCAGCAGTTACGACGGGAGAGGGGAGACCCAGTACTTC.

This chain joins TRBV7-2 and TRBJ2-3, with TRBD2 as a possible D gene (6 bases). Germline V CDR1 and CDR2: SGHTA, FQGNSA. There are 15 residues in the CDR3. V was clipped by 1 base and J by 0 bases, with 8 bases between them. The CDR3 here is CASSLVAVSTDTQYF. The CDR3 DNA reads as TGTGCCAGCAGCTTAGTAGCGGTTAGCACAGATACGCAGTATTTT.

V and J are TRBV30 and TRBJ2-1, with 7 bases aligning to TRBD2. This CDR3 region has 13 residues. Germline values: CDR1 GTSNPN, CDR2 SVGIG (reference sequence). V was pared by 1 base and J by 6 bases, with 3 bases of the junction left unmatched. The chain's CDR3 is CAWSEGRGNEQFF. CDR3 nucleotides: TGTGCCTGGAGTGAAGGGAGGGGCAATGAGCAGTTCTTC.

The CDR3 loop reads CASSPNRGILSGNTEAFF. The CDR3 DNA sequence: TGTGCCAGCAGTCCTAACAGGGGGATCCTCTCGGGGAACACTGAAGCTTTCTTT. The V call is TRBV27, the J call TRBJ1-1; 8 nucleotides align to TRBD1. This CDR3 has 18 residues. Trimming removed 5 bases from V and 1 base from J; junction bases left unmatched: 15. Germline-derived CDR1 and CDR2 are MNHEY and SMNVEV (reference sequence).

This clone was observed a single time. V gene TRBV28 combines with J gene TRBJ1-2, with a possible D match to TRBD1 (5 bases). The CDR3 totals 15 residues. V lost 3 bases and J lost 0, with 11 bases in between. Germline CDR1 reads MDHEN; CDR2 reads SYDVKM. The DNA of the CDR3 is TGTGCCAGCAGTTTCCAGGGAAGGACTAACTATGGCTACACCTTC. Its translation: CASSFQGRTNYGYTF.